The sequence of this T cell receptor (beta chain) was determined in a study of T cells after yellow fever vaccination. Study-level background: Preparation of the low-cell-number fractions used SMART-Seq v4 Ultra Low Input.

About this clonotype itself: The antigen is not known.

Overall study results and limits: Reappearing after the booster were most of the clones from primary vaccination (roughly 95% CD4, 88% CD8).

CDR3 length: 15 residues. V lost 6 bases and J lost 0, with 15 bases in between. Each CDR3 protein gets one entry after TCRdb re-called the 5' RACE reads with MiXCR. The table lists about 580,000 distinct CDR3 sequences, about 17% of them singletons. This chain links TRBV12-3 or TRBV12-4 with TRBJ2-7; D may be TRBD1 or TRBD2 (5 bases each). The material was PBMCs, obtained 4 to 5 days after the first yellow fever vaccination. This clonotype originated in a man between 18 and 35 years old who received the YFV17D yellow fever vaccine. The CDR3 loop reads CASRWGSGGSYEQYF. CDR3 coding DNA: TGTGCCAGCAGATGGGGTAGTGGGGGCTCCTACGAGCAGTACTTC.